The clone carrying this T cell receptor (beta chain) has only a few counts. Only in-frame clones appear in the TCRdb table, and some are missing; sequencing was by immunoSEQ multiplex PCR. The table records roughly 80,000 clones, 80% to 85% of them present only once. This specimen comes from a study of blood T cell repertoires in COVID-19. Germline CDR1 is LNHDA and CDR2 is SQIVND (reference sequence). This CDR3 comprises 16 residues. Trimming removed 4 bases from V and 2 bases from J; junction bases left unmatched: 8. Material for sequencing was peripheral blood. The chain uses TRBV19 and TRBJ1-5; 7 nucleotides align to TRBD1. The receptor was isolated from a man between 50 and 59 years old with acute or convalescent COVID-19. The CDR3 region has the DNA TGTGCCAGTAGTAACGACAGGGCCTTGGGCAATCAGCCCCAGCATTTT. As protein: CASSNDRALGNQPQHF.